The clone carrying this TCR beta chain was seen a handful of times. Its antigen is currently unknown. The 5'RACE template-switching step produced TCR cDNA and added a universal primer site and UMIs. MiXCR was run by TCRdb on the 5' RACE reads, yielding one entry per CDR3 protein. The table lists more than 300,000 distinct CDR3 sequences, 3.5% to 4.5% of them singletons. Trimming removed 6 bases at V and 6 bases at J, with 15 bases between. Germline assignment: CDR1 SEHNR and CDR2 FQNEAQ (reference sequence). The CDR3 totals 14 residues. These data are taken from a study of T cells after yellow fever vaccination. General study findings and limits: Secondary responses were weaker yet peaked faster, day 5 versus 15. Once the booster was given, most primary-vaccination clones reappeared, at more than 95% for CD4 and over 85% for CD8. Abundant clonotypes from the bulk population could get into FACS-sorted repertoires as contaminants.

The origin of this receptor is a man between 18 and 29 years old who received the YFV17D yellow fever vaccine. This rearrangement joins TRBV7-9 to TRBJ2-1, with no clear D. The sample here was PBMCs, taken 15 days after the yellow fever booster vaccination. The CDR3 here is CASSPGLGFNEQFF. CDR3 bases: TGTGCCAGCAGTCCCGGGCTAGGGTTCAATGAGCAGTTCTTC. Looking up the rest from reference TRBV7-9 and TRBJ2-1 gives the full variable domain: DTGVSQNPRHKITKRGQNVTFRCDPISEHNRLYWYRQTLGQGPEFLTYFQNEAQLEKSRLLSDRFSAERPKGSFSTLEIQRTEQGDSAMYLCASSPGLGFNEQFFGPGTRLTVL.